This T cell receptor (beta chain) originates from a study of tumor-infiltrating lymphocytes in localized non-small cell lung cancer. On the study more broadly: Tumor tissue and non-adjacent uninvolved lung came from each patient.

In the case of this clone: Its antigen remains unidentified.

General study results and limits: T-cell fraction did not differ between immunotypes IM1 and IM2. Not all patients were TCR sequenced, owing to tissue quantity.

CDR1 is SNHLY and CDR2 is FYNNEI in the germline V gene. The CDR3 length is 12 residues. With 4 bases removed from V and 7 bases from J, the gap between germline ends came to 8 bases. Data came from immunoSEQ multiplex PCR; TCRdb stores just in-frame clones and leaves some out. This sample has some 8,700 clones, with over 70% found just once. Sequenced input: uninvolved lung tissue not adjacent to the tumor. J is TRBJ1-5 and V is TRBV2, with D possibly TRBD1 on 5 matching bases. The receptor's source is a human donor with non-small cell lung cancer. The CDR3 DNA reads TGTGCCAGCAGTGTACAGGCCCAGCCCCAGCATTTT. This gives the protein CASSVQAQPQHF. The whole variable domain, remainder taken from reference TRBV2 and TRBJ1-5, is EPEVTQTPSHQVTQMGQEVILRCVPISNHLYFYWYRQILGQKVEFLVSFYNNEISEKSEIFDDQFSVERPDGSNFTLKIRSTKLEDSAMYFCASSVQAQPQHFGDGTRLSIL.